These 15 T cell receptor beta chains came from one sample sequenced in a study of T cell responses to AZD1222 COVID-19 vaccine. The protocol was immunoSEQ multiplex PCR, while the TCRdb copy is restricted to in-frame clones and leaves out a portion. The repertoire consists of tens of thousands of clones, with about 89% occurring once and the leading ten covering 7%. The sequencing here drew on peripheral blood, taken on day 0 of AZD1222 vaccination. The receptor source for this set is an adult in good health.

CDR3 protein: CASSLQGSGTEAFF. The CDR3 bases are TGTGCCAGCAGCTTACAGGGATCAGGGACTGAAGCTTTCTTT. V gene TRBV11-2 combines with J gene TRBJ1-1, with D perhaps TRBD1 (5 bases). The length of the CDR3 is 14 residues. Germline CDR1 reads SGHAT; CDR2 reads FQNNGV. The germline V and J ends were trimmed by 2 bases and 5 bases, with 12 bases remaining between them. Complete variable domain (other parts from reference TRBV11-2 and TRBJ1-1): EAGVAQSPRYKIIEKRQSVAFWCNPISGHATLYWYQQILGQGPKLLIQFQNNGVVDDSQLPKDRFSAERLKGVDSTLKIQPAKLEDSAVYLCASSLQGSGTEAFFGQGTRLTVV.

The J gene is TRBJ2-6, the V gene TRBV6-4; D is ambiguous. Between the trimmed V and J ends, which lost 2 bases and 0 bases, there was a span of 2 bases. The CDR3 loop spans 14 amino acids. Germline-derived CDR1 and CDR2 are MRHNA and SNTAGT. CDR3 nucleotide sequence: TGTGCCAGCAGTGACAACTCTGGGGCCAACGTCCTGACTTTC. This gives the protein CASSDNSGANVLTF.

The rearrangement joins TRBV29-1 to TRBJ2-2; 11 bases are a match to TRBD1. Germline CDR1 reads SQVTM; CDR2 reads ANQGSEA. Germline trimming cut 4 bases from V and 4 bases from J; bases unmatched to any gene: 5. There are 15 residues in the CDR3. The CDR3 loop reads CSVGPDRGPTGELFF. The CDR3 DNA is TGCAGCGTTGGCCCGGACAGGGGGCCCACCGGGGAGCTGTTTTTT.

This chain joins TRBV6-2 or TRBV6-3 and TRBJ1-5; unclear D gene. Trimming took 5 bases from V and 11 from J, leaving 13 bases between them. CDR1 and CDR2 (germline): MNHEY, SVGEGT. There are 12 residues in the CDR3. CDR3 sequence: CASSRHRSAQHF. The CDR3 DNA reads as TGTGCCAGCAGTCGACATCGGTCAGCCCAGCATTTT.

This sequence joins TRBV7-9 and TRBJ1-1; D possibly corresponds to TRBD1 (5 bases). The CDR3 runs 15 residues. CDR1 is SEHNR, CDR2 FQNEAQ, per germline (reference sequence). Trimming left V 5 bases short and J 4 bases short, with 17 bases between. CDR3 DNA: TGTGCCAGCAGCCTTGACAGTGGGGGGGTCACTGAAGCTTTCTTT. Its protein is CASSLDSGGVTEAFF. The variable domain in full, with the rest retrieved from reference TRBV7-9 and TRBJ1-1, is DTGVSQNPRHKITKRGQNVTFRCDPISEHNRLYWYRQTLGQGPEFLTYFQNEAQLEKSRLLSDRFSAERPKGSFSTLEIQRTEQGDSAMYLCASSLDSGGVTEAFFGQGTRLTVV.

This clone was counted between two and nine times. V usage is TRBV13 and J usage is TRBJ1-4; 8 bases fit TRBD1. The CDR3 covers 15 residues. The germline CDR1 and CDR2 sequences are PRHDT and FYEKMQ (reference sequence). J was trimmed by 3 bases and V by 6 bases; bases with no gene match: 6. CDR3 protein: CASSQRTGSNEKLFF. As DNA, the CDR3 is TGTGCCAGCAGTCAGAGGACAGGGTCTAATGAAAAACTGTTTTTT.

This chain connects TRBV6-2 or TRBV6-3 to TRBJ2-7; 9 nucleotides align to TRBD1. The germline V gene has CDR1 MNHEY and CDR2 SVGEGT. J was trimmed by 2 bases and V by 2 bases; bases with no gene match: 7. This CDR3 contains 16 residues. CDR3 in amino acids: CASSYEPDRGTYEQYF. In nucleotides, the CDR3 is TGTGCCAGCAGTTACGAGCCGGACAGGGGTACCTACGAGCAGTACTTC.

The chain uses TRBV5-1 and TRBJ1-1; 7 positions agree with TRBD1. This CDR3 spans 13 amino acids. Germline V lookup: CDR1 SGHRS, CDR2 YFSETQ. The ends lost 3 bases at V and 4 bases at J; junction bases unmatched: 3. CDR3: CASSWGTVTEAFF. CDR3 DNA sequence: TGCGCCAGCAGCTGGGGGACAGTCACTGAAGCTTTCTTT.

The chain links TRBV29-1 to TRBJ1-1, with TRBD1 as a possible D gene (6 bases). The germline V gene has CDR1 SQVTM and CDR2 ANQGSEA. Trimming left V 3 bases short and J 1 base short, with 6 bases between. This CDR3 comprises 12 residues. The CDR3 spells CSVETGNTEAFF. The CDR3 DNA reads TGCAGCGTTGAGACAGGGAACACTGAAGCTTTCTTT.

The chain recombines TRBV15 with TRBJ2-3; TRBD1 is a possible D gene (5 bases). CDR3 size: 15 residues. Germline lookup yields CDR1 LNHNV and CDR2 YYDKDF (reference sequence). V shed 1 base and J shed 3 bases, with 11 bases lying between them. The CDR3, as DNA: TGTGCCACCAGCAGAGTAAATCAGGGTACAGATACGCAGTATTTT. It codes for CATSRVNQGTDTQYF.

The V and J genes are TRBV4-3 and TRBJ2-7, with TRBD2 matching over 10 bases. Germline lookup yields CDR1 LGHNA and CDR2 YSLEER. V was pared by 2 bases and J by 3 bases, with 4 bases of the junction left unmatched. The CDR3 contains 15 residues. CDR3 loop: CASSQTIAGGYEQYF. The CDR3 region has the DNA TGCGCCAGCAGCCAAACCATAGCGGGGGGCTACGAGCAGTACTTC.

The chain combines TRBV7-3 with TRBJ1-3; D is uncertain. CDR1 is SGHTA, CDR2 FQGTGA, per germline. Trimming stripped 5 bases from V and 2 bases from J, with 7 bases between. This CDR3 is built from 13 residues. CDR3 DNA sequence: TGTGCCAGCAGCCGAGGGACTGGAAACACCATATATTTT. Its translation: CASSRGTGNTIYF.

In DNA form, the CDR3 reads TGTGCCAGCAGTCCCCAGGGACACAATGAGCAGTTCTTC. Translated: CASSPQGHNEQFF. This chain links TRBV28 with TRBJ2-1; D may correspond to TRBD1 or TRBD2 (5 bases each). V was cut by 5 bases and J by 5 bases, with 10 bases left in between. Looked up from germline, CDR1 is MDHEN and CDR2 is SYDVKM. The CDR3 runs 13 residues.

The chain has TRBV19 and TRBJ2-4; D uncertain. The CDR3 runs 11 residues. Trimming removed 7 bases at V and 7 bases at J, with 8 bases between. Germline CDR1 LNHDA, CDR2 SQIVND (reference sequence). The chain's CDR3 is CASISANIQYF. The CDR3, as DNA: TGTGCCAGTATATCGGCGAACATTCAGTACTTC.

This rearrangement joins TRBV5-1 to TRBJ2-2, with 7 nucleotides matching TRBD1. V lost 1 base, J lost 8 bases, and 2 bases stayed unmatched. This CDR3 contains 13 residues. Germline-derived CDR1 and CDR2 are SGHRS and YFSETQ. The CDR3, as DNA: TGCGCCAGCAGCTTGAGGGGACAGGGGGAGCTGTTTTTT. Translated, it gives CASSLRGQGELFF. The full variable domain, rest sourced from reference TRBV5-1 and TRBJ2-2, is KAGVTQTPRYLIKTRGQQVTLSCSPISGHRSVSWYQQTPGQGLQFLFEYFSETQRNKGNFPGRFSGRQFSNSRSEMNVSTLELGDSALYLCASSLRGQGELFFGEGSRLTVL.